Listed here are 18 T cell receptor beta chains from one sample, sequenced in a study of CD8+ T cells in alopecia areata. Following RNA extraction, reverse transcription yielded cDNA that acted as the sequencing template. Measured with immunoSEQ multiplex PCR; TCRdb has only the in-frame clones, and not every one. The sample carries some 200,000 clones, 45% to 65% recorded once. This sample's treatment: oral pan-JAK inhibitor, 5-10 mg twice daily. This specimen consisted of CD4+ T cells sorted from blood, obtained at week 4, from a patient treated with tofacitinib. Receptors originate from a human donor with alopecia areata.

The rearrangement joins TRBV10-3 to TRBJ2-1; 13 nucleotides agree with TRBD2. The CDR3 is 20 residues long. The J segment lost 8 bases and the V segment lost 8 bases, leaving 24 bases of the junction unmatched. The germline CDR1 and CDR2 sequences are ENHRY and SYGVKD. The CDR3 sequence is CAIGYQLAGGHKPLGDEQFF. Written as DNA, the CDR3 is TGTGCCATCGGATACCAACTAGCGGGGGGGCACAAACCCCTGGGCGATGAGCAGTTCTTC.

The chain employs TRBV27 and TRBJ2-3, with D perhaps TRBD1 (5 bases). Germline V CDR1 and CDR2: MNHEY, SMNVEV (reference sequence). V was cut by 2 bases and J by 2 bases, with 14 bases left in between. This CDR3 contains 16 residues. CDR3: CASSLVRGFNTDTQYF. DNA for the CDR3: TGTGCCAGCAGTTTAGTTAGGGGCTTTAACACAGATACGCAGTATTTT.

The chain employs TRBV5-1 and TRBJ1-1, with no clear D. The CDR3 covers 13 residues. V gave up 4 bases and J gave up 2 bases, with 9 bases separating them. The germline V gene has CDR1 SGHRS and CDR2 YFSETQ. CDR3 coding DNA: TGCGCCAGCAGCGTCGGGATCAACACTGAAGCTTTCTTT. Amino acids: CASSVGINTEAFF.

This clone showed up just a few times. The chain joins TRBV6-6 to TRBJ2-7; D may correspond to TRBD1 or TRBD2 (5 bases each). The CDR3 totals 16 residues. Trimming removed 5 bases at V and 5 bases at J, with 22 bases between. Looked up from germline, CDR1 is MNHNY and CDR2 is SVGAGI (reference sequence). CDR3 protein: CASSQKSGTLFHEQYF. In DNA, the CDR3 is TGTGCCAGCAGTCAAAAATCCGGGACCCTTTTCCACGAGCAGTACTTC.

This chain uses TRBV7-9 with TRBJ1-1; 10 nucleotides agree with TRBD1. Trimming took 3 bases from V and 10 from J; bases not matched to a gene: 2. CDR1 SEHNR and CDR2 FQNEAQ come from the germline V gene (reference sequence). This CDR3 contains 12 residues. In DNA form, the CDR3 reads TGTGCCAGCAGCTTGGGGACAGGGGCAGCTTTCTTT. Encoded protein: CASSLGTGAAFF.

The chain combines TRBV29-1 with TRBJ1-1; D gene ambiguous. Germline assignment: CDR1 SQVTM and CDR2 ANQGSEA. V was trimmed by 4 bases and J by 0 bases, leaving 6 bases between them. CDR3 length: 12 residues. The CDR3 region has the DNA TGCAGCGTTGTCAGGCTGAACACTGAAGCTTTCTTT. Residues: CSVVRLNTEAFF.

The chain recombines TRBV6-5 with TRBJ1-2; no definite D call. The CDR3 runs to 12 residues. V dropped 5 bases and J dropped 3 bases, with 7 bases sitting between them. Germline CDR1 and CDR2: MNHEY and SVGAGI. The CDR3 DNA follows: TGTGCCAGCAGTCGGACTGACTATGGCTACACCTTC. Translating gives CASSRTDYGYTF.

The chain carries TRBV25-1 and TRBJ2-1; D is unresolved. The length of the CDR3 is 13 residues. Germline CDR1 and CDR2: MGHDK and SYGVNS. V lost 3 bases, J lost 2 bases, and 5 bases lay in between. This chain's CDR3 is CASSDPTYNEQFF. The CDR3, as DNA: TGTGCCAGCAGTGACCCAACCTACAATGAGCAGTTCTTC.

This clone has a handful of counts. V is TRBV19 and J is TRBJ2-3; D unresolved. Trimming removed 5 bases from V and 0 bases from J, with 9 bases in between. Germline V lookup: CDR1 LNHDA, CDR2 SQIVND (reference sequence). The CDR3 is 14 amino acids. In DNA, the CDR3 is TGTGCCAGTAGTGTAAGGGTCAGCACAGATACGCAGTATTTT. Amino acid sequence: CASSVRVSTDTQYF.

The chain links TRBV30 to TRBJ1-5, with D perhaps TRBD1 (6 bases). V dropped 6 bases and J dropped 5 bases, with 11 bases sitting between them. The CDR3 is made up of 12 amino acids. Per germline, CDR1 GTSNPN and CDR2 SVGIG (reference sequence). The CDR3: CACSQGYQPQHF. The CDR3 DNA reads as TGTGCCTGCAGTCAGGGGTATCAGCCCCAGCATTTT.

There are a few counts of this clone. CDR3 coding DNA: TGTGCCAGCAGCCCGGGAGGGGTAGGCTACACCTTC. Residues: CASSPGGVGYTF. The chain joins TRBV11-2 to TRBJ1-2, with D perhaps TRBD1 (5 bases). There are 12 residues in the CDR3. Trimming took off 5 bases at V and 8 bases at J, with 12 bases between the two ends. CDR1 SGHAT and CDR2 FQNNGV come from the germline V gene. The variable domain in full, with the rest retrieved from reference TRBV11-2 and TRBJ1-2, is EAGVAQSPRYKIIEKRQSVAFWCNPISGHATLYWYQQILGQGPKLLIQFQNNGVVDDSQLPKDRFSAERLKGVDSTLKIQPAKLEDSAVYLCASSPGGVGYTFGSGTRLTVV.

This chain joins TRBV6-5 and TRBJ1-6; tentatively, D is TRBD1 (6 bases). V was pared by 3 bases and J by 4 bases, with 7 bases between. Per the germline V gene, CDR1 is MNHEY and CDR2 is SVGAGI. There are 14 residues in the CDR3. CDR3 region: CASSYTGYNSPLHF. CDR3 nucleotide sequence: TGTGCCAGCAGTTATACAGGGTATAATTCACCCCTCCACTTT.

The CDR3 spells CASSISGTTYEQYF. CDR3 bases: TGTGCCAGTAGTATATCCGGGACCACCTACGAGCAGTACTTC. The V gene is TRBV19, the J gene TRBJ2-7; the D call may be TRBD1 or TRBD2 (5 bases each). Germline loops: CDR1 LNHDA, CDR2 SQIVND (reference sequence). V was cut by 2 bases and J by 2 bases, with 10 bases left in between. This CDR3 contains 14 residues.

The chain combines TRBV7-2 with TRBJ2-7; D may be TRBD2 (5 bases). The CDR3 has 14 amino acids. Germline loops: CDR1 SGHTA, CDR2 FQGNSA. Trimming took 5 bases from V and 6 from J, leaving 17 bases between them. CDR3 in DNA: TGTGCCAGCAGCCGGACCCATCTAGCCGGCGAGCAGTACTTC. It yields the protein CASSRTHLAGEQYF.

The V gene is TRBV29-1, the J gene TRBJ2-7; 7 bases are shared with TRBD1. Per the germline V gene, CDR1 is SQVTM and CDR2 is ANQGSEA. Germline trimming cut 6 bases from V and 1 base from J; bases unmatched to any gene: 6. This CDR3 region has 13 residues. This chain's CDR3 is CSVRWTGSYEQYF. The CDR3 nucleotides read TGCAGCGTCCGCTGGACAGGATCCTACGAGCAGTACTTC.

The V gene is TRBV30, the J gene TRBJ1-3; D is uncertain. Germline V lookup: CDR1 GTSNPN, CDR2 SVGIG (reference sequence). Trimming took off 0 bases at V and 0 bases at J, with 9 bases between the two ends. The CDR3 length is 15 residues. CDR3 loop: CAWSVRGNSGNTIYF. Written as DNA, the CDR3 is TGTGCCTGGAGTGTACGTGGGAACTCTGGAAACACCATATATTTT.

The chain recombines TRBV6-1 with TRBJ2-3; TRBD2 is a possible D gene (6 bases). Germline V lookup: CDR1 MNHNS, CDR2 SASEGT. The CDR3 sequence is 14 residues long. Trimming cost V 6 bases and J 6 bases, with 16 bases left between them. The CDR3 DNA sequence: TGTGCCAGCAGGCTCGGCGGGGCAGGGGATACGCAGTATTTT. This sequence encodes CASRLGGAGDTQYF.

This chain connects TRBV5-1 to TRBJ1-4, with no clear D. Germline-derived CDR1 and CDR2 are SGHRS and YFSETQ. Between the trimmed V and J ends, which lost 4 bases and 8 bases, there was a span of 15 bases. The CDR3 has 14 residues. The CDR3: CASSLGRPGEKLFF. CDR3 nucleotide sequence: TGCGCCAGCAGCCTCGGCAGACCCGGGGAAAAACTGTTTTTT. Looking up the rest from reference TRBV5-1 and TRBJ1-4 gives the full variable domain: KAGVTQTPRYLIKTRGQQVTLSCSPISGHRSVSWYQQTPGQGLQFLFEYFSETQRNKGNFPGRFSGRQFSNSRSEMNVSTLELGDSALYLCASSLGRPGEKLFFGSGTQLSVL.